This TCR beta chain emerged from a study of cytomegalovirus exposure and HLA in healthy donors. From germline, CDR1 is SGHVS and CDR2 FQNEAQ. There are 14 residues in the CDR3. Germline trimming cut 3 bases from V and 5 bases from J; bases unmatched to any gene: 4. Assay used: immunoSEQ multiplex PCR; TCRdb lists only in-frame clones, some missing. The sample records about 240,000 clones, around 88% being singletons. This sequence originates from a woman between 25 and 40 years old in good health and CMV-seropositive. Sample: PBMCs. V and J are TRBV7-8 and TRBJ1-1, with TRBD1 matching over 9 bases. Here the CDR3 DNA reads TGTGCCAGCAGCTTTAACAGGGGGCGGACTGAAGCTTTCTTT. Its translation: CASSFNRGRTEAFF.